This TCR beta chain was identified during a study of beta chain features in type 1 diabetes. This clone has just one count. As yet, its antigen is unknown. The study, taken as a whole, reports: When Type 1 diabetes patients were examined, their TCRB CDR3s proved moderately but significantly shorter in all four CD4+ subsets.

The CDR3 is made up of 15 amino acids. V dropped 3 bases and J dropped 1 base, with 9 bases sitting between them. Germline loops: CDR1 MDHEN, CDR2 SYDVKM. TCRB transcripts that were expressed got sequenced, as all of the isolated RNA had been reverse transcribed. Produced via immunoSEQ multiplex PCR; TCRdb's table is partial and in-frame only. The sample yields around 500,000 clones, about 10% seen once. Without exception, sorted populations had purity beyond 98%. This TCR came from a woman aged 18-29 years in good health. This chain uses TRBV28 with TRBJ2-2; the D call may be TRBD1 or TRBD2 (5 bases each). Sequencing was performed on naive CD4+ T cells from blood. The CDR3 loop is CASSFWGLNTGELFF. The CDR3 DNA reads as TGTGCCAGCAGTTTCTGGGGGTTGAACACCGGGGAGCTGTTTTTT.